The clone carrying this T cell receptor beta chain was seen only once. Data came from immunoSEQ multiplex PCR; TCRdb stores just in-frame clones and leaves some out. Among around 150,000 clones listed, around 90% were seen once. This sample is drawn from a study of T cell responses to AZD1222 COVID-19 vaccine. The CDR3 extends over 15 amino acids. J gave up 5 bases and V 2 bases, and 8 bases lay outside the gene matches. The germline CDR1 and CDR2 sequences are MNHEY and SVGAGI. This receptor was obtained from an adult in good health. The sample was peripheral blood, taken on day 0 of AZD1222 vaccination. The rearrangement links TRBV6-5 to TRBJ1-1, with 7 bases that match TRBD1. CDR3 bases: TGTGCCAGCAGTTACGGGCAGGGGGTTAAAACTGAAGCTTTCTTT. Translation: CASSYGQGVKTEAFF.